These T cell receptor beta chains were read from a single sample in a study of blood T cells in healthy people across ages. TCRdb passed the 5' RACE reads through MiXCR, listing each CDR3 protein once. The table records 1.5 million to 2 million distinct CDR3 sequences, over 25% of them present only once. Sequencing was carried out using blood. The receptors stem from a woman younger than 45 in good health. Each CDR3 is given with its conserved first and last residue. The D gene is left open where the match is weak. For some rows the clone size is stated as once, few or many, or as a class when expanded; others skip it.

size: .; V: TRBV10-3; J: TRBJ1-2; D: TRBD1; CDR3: CAISVMGQGARANYGYTF; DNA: TGTGCCATCAGTGTAATGGGACAGGGGGCGCGAGCTAACTATGGCTACACCTTC
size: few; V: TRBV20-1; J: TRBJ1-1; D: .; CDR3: CSARSGVGTEAFF; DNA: TGCAGTGCTCGGTCAGGGGTGGGAACTGAAGCTTTCTTT
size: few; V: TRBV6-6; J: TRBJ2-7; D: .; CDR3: CASSPSRRGVFSYEQYF; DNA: TGTGCCAGCAGCCCAAGCCGTCGCGGGGTGTTCTCCTACGAGCAGTACTTC
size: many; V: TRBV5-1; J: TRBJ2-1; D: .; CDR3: CASSFRLGSMDEQFF; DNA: TGCGCCAGCAGCTTCCGACTAGGTTCGATGGATGAGCAGTTCTTC
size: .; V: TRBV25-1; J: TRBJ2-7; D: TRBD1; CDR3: CVSSESGTGVPYEQYF; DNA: TGTGTCAGCAGTGAATCGGGGACAGGGGTTCCCTACGAGCAGTACTTC
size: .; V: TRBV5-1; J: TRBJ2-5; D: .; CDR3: CASSLNGGGAESQYF; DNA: TGCGCCAGCAGCTTGAATGGGGGGGGCGCGGAGTCCCAGTACTTC
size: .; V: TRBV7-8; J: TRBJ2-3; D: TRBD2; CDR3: CASSLQAGVGTDTQYF; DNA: TGTGCCAGCAGCTTACAAGCGGGAGTCGGCACAGATACGCAGTATTTT
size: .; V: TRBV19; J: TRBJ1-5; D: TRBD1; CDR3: CASSMRQGGGGNQPQHF; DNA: TGTGCCAGTAGTATGCGACAGGGTGGAGGGGGCAATCAGCCCCAGCATTTT
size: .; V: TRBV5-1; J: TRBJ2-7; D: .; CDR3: CASSLHPGDAPYEQYF; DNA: TGCGCCAGCAGCTTACATCCTGGGGACGCCCCCTACGAGCAGTACTTC
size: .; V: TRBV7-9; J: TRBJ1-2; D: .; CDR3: CASSLSLGANYGYTF; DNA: TGTGCCAGCAGCTTATCACTGGGGGCTAACTATGGCTACACCTTC
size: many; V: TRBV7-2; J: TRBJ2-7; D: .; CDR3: CASQGILDYEQYF; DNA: TGTGCCAGCCAGGGCATCTTAGACTACGAGCAGTACTTC
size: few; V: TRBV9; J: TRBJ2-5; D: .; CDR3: CASSVASDETQYF; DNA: TGTGCCAGCAGCGTAGCTAGCGACGAGACCCAGTACTTC
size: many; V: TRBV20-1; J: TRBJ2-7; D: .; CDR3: CSASQNPSYEQYF; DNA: TGCAGTGCTAGCCAGAACCCCTCCTACGAGCAGTACTTC
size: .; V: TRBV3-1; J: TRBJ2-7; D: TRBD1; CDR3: CASSQLDRGSYEQYF; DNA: TGTGCCAGCAGCCAATTGGACAGGGGGTCCTACGAGCAGTACTTC
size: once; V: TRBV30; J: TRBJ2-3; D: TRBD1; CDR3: CAGSEGQGATDTQYF; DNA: TGTGCCGGGAGTGAGGGACAGGGGGCTACAGATACGCAGTATTTT
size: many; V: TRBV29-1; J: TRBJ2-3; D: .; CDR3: CSVKGVLTDTQYF; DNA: TGCAGCGTTAAGGGAGTCTTGACAGATACGCAGTATTTT
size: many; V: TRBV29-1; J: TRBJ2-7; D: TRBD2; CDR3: CSVGGAGGLYEQYF; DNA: TGCAGCGTGGGGGGAGCGGGAGGCCTCTACGAACAGTACTTC
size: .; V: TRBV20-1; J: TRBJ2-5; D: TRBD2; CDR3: CSARVPGGFGTSGGGYQETQYF; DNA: TGCAGTGCTAGAGTCCCAGGGGGATTCGGGACTAGCGGGGGAGGGTACCAAGAGACCCAGTACTTC
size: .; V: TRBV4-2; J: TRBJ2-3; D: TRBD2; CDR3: CASSQERGEAGGPDTQYF; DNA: TGTGCCAGCAGCCAAGAGAGGGGGGAAGCGGGGGGCCCAGATACGCAGTATTTT
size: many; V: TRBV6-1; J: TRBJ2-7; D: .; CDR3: CASSELIGDEQYF; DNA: TGTGCCAGCAGTGAACTAATAGGGGACGAGCAGTACTTC
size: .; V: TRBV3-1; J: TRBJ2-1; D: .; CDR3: CASSQDQYNEQFF; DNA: TGTGCCAGCAGCCAAGACCAGTACAATGAGCAGTTCTTC
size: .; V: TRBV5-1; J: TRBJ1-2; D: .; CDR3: CASSGAGTPNYGYTF; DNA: TGCGCCAGCAGCGGGGCCGGGACACCAAACTATGGCTACACCTTC
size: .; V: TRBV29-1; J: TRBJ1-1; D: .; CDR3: CSATVSDRNTEAFF; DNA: TGCAGCGCGACTGTTTCGGACAGGAACACTGAAGCTTTCTTT
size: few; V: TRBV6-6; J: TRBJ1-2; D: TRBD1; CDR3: CASYRDSEANYGYTF; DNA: TGTGCCAGCTACCGGGACAGCGAAGCTAACTATGGCTACACCTTC
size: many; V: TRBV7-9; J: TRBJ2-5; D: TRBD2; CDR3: CASSFSFSGRASETQYF; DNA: TGTGCCAGCAGTTTTTCCTTTAGCGGGAGGGCCTCAGAGACCCAGTACTTC
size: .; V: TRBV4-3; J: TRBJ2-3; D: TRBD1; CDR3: CASSQNPGQGTDTQYF; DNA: TGCGCCAGCAGCCAGAACCCGGGACAGGGGACAGATACGCAGTATTTT
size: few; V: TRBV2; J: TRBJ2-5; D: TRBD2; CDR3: CASSPSLLAGETQYF; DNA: TGTGCCAGCAGCCCAAGCCTTCTAGCGGGAGAGACCCAGTACTTC
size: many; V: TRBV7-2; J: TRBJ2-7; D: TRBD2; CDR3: CASSSGLAGVSAEQYF; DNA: TGTGCCAGCAGCTCGGGACTAGCGGGAGTATCAGCCGAGCAGTACTTC
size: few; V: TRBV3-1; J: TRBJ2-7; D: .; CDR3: CAGSPPRGIYEQYF; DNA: TGTGCCGGCAGCCCACCCCGGGGGATCTACGAGCAGTACTTC
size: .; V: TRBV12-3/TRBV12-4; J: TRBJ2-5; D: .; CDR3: CASSAARGGRETQYF; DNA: TGTGCCAGCAGTGCCGCTAGAGGGGGTCGGGAGACCCAGTACTTC
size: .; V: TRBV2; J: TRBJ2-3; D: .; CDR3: CASSEAGTGLTDTQYF; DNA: TGTGCCAGCAGTGAAGCTGGAACAGGGCTTACAGATACGCAGTATTTT
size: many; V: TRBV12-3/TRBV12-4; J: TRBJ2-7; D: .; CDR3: CASSFVGAYEQYF; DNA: TGTGCCAGCAGTTTCGTGGGCGCCTACGAGCAGTACTTC
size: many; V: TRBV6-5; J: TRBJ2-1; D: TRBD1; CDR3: CASSWDREDNEQFF; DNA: TGTGCCAGCAGTTGGGACAGGGAGGACAATGAGCAGTTCTTC
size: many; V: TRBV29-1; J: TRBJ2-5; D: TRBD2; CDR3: CSVGGGQGTQYF; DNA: TGCAGCGTTGGGGGGGGTCAGGGGACCCAGTACTTC
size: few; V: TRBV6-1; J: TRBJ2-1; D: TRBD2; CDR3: CASGGSSSYNEQFF; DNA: TGTGCCAGCGGCGGGAGTAGCTCCTACAATGAGCAGTTCTTC
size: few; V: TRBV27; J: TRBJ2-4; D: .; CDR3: CASSLGGGQGKNIQYF; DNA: TGTGCCAGCAGTTTGGGAGGGGGGCAGGGCAAAAACATTCAGTACTTC
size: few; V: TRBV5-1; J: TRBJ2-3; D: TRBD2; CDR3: CASSEMTSGSPDTQYF; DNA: TGCGCCAGCTCCGAAATGACTAGCGGCAGTCCGGATACGCAGTATTTT
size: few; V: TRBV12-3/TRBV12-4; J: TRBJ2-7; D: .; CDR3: CASSLVAAFHEQYF; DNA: TGTGCCAGCAGTTTGGTAGCGGCTTTCCACGAGCAGTACTTC
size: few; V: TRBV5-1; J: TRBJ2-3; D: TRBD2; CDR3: CASSTGLAGVRTDTQYF; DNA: TGCGCCAGCAGCACGGGACTAGCGGGGGTTCGCACAGATACGCAGTATTTT
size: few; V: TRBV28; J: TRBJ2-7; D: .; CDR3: CASSFLWGAASYEQYF; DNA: TGTGCCAGCAGTTTCCTCTGGGGAGCAGCCTCCTACGAGCAGTACTTC
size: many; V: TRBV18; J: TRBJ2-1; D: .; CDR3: CASSPGVNEQFF; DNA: TGTGCCAGCAGTCCGGGCGTTAATGAGCAGTTCTTC
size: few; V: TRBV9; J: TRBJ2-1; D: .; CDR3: CASSAGLLDSGGYDEQFF; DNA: TGTGCCAGCAGCGCAGGCCTTTTGGACAGTGGAGGATACGATGAGCAGTTCTTC
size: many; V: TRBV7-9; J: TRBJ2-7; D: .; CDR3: CASSLVQGSDQYF; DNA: TGTGCCAGCAGCTTAGTTCAGGGGTCGGATCAGTACTTC
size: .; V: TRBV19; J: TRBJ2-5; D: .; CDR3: CASSIRWAQGETQYF; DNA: TGTGCCAGTAGTATCCGATGGGCCCAAGGGGAGACCCAGTACTTC
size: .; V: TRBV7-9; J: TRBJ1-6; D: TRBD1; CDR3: CASISGGASYNSPLHF; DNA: TGTGCCAGCATCTCAGGGGGCGCTTCCTATAATTCACCCCTCCACTTT
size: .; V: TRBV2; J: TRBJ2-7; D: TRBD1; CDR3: CASSEAQGTGTRANYEQYF; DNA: TGTGCCAGCAGTGAAGCCCAAGGGACAGGGACCAGGGCCAATTACGAGCAGTACTTC
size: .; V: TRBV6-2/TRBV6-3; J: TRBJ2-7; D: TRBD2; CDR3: CASSYRGLAARVEQYF; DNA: TGTGCCAGCAGTTACCGGGGACTAGCAGCCAGGGTCGAGCAGTACTTC
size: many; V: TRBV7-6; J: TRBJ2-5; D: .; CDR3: CASSLRDRAETQYF; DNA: TGTGCCAGCAGCTTAAGAGACAGAGCAGAGACCCAGTACTTC
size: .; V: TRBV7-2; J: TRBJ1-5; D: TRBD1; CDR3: CASSRPGQDQPQHF; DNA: TGTGCCAGCAGCCGACCGGGACAGGATCAGCCCCAGCATTTT
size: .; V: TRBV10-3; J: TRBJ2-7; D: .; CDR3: CAISGNSVGGLSGLLYEQYF; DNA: TGTGCCATCAGTGGCAACTCGGTGGGGGGCCTAAGCGGTCTTTTGTACGAGCAGTACTTC
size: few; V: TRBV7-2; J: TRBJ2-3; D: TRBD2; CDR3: CASSFSGRDDTQYF; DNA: TGTGCCAGCAGTTTTAGCGGGAGGGACGATACGCAGTATTTT
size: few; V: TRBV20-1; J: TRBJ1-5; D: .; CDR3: CSARVQGKNQPQHF; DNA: TGCAGTGCTAGGGTGCAGGGGAAAAATCAGCCCCAGCATTTT
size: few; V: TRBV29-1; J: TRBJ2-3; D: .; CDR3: CSVGLVGRGTDTQCF; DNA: .
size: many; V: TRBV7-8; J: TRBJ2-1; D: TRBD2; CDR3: CASSLGGLAGGSYNEQFF; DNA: TGTGCCAGCAGCTTGGGGGGACTAGCGGGAGGTTCCTACAATGAGCAGTTCTTC
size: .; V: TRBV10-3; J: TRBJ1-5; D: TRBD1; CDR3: CAAGTGPSSSNQPQHF; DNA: TGTGCCGCTGGGACAGGGCCTAGTAGTAGCAATCAGCCACAGCATTTT